A selection of T cell receptor beta chains follows, all from one sample in a study of cytomegalovirus exposure and HLA in healthy donors. Generated by immunoSEQ multiplex PCR, the TCRdb table keeps only in-frame clones and is missing some. The sample holds about 130,000 clones, approximately 80% seen once. The sample comprised PBMCs. The receptors shown here come from a man between 25 and 39 years old in good health and CMV-seronegative. CDR3s leave out the opening cysteine and the closing phenylalanine or tryptophan. The order of the fields is V gene, clone size, CDR3 protein. Expanded clones are given a class, and other clones once, few, many or no size at all.

v_gene: TRBV6-1; abundance: -; CDR3aa: ASSAQGFVGTEAF
v_gene: TRBV19; abundance: -; CDR3aa: ASSIGVNEQF
v_gene: TRBV9; abundance: -; CDR3aa: ASSEQDGTEAF
v_gene: TRBV28; abundance: -; CDR3aa: ASSLVSYEQY
v_gene: TRBV11-1; abundance: once; CDR3aa: ASSLYRSTGELF
v_gene: TRBV13; abundance: -; CDR3aa: ASSSRGGDSIYEQY
v_gene: TRBV23-1; abundance: -; CDR3aa: ASSRTSGRQETQY
v_gene: TRBV2; abundance: once; CDR3aa: ASKQGVTEAF
v_gene: TRBV15; abundance: few; CDR3aa: ATSRDPGAGNTIY
v_gene: TRBV6-5; abundance: -; CDR3aa: ASNLRAGSPLH